This TCR beta chain appears in the sequencing data of a study of blood T cells in healthy people across ages. A second PCR of about 7 to 12 cycles used a sample-barcoded 5' primer and a J-beta primer mix. TCRdb recomputed calls from the 5' RACE reads with MiXCR, one row per CDR3 protein. The sample shows around 700,000 distinct CDR3 sequences, more than 20% of them seen only once. Germline V CDR1 and CDR2: SGHRS, YFSETQ. The CDR3 loop spans 14 amino acids. V gave up 4 bases and J gave up 1 base, with 11 bases separating them. These data also formed part of another study, on T cells of mothers and their children.

The sequenced material came from blood. The chain has TRBV5-1 and TRBJ1-1; D not certain. The sequence was collected from a boy aged 5-17 years in good health. The CDR3 DNA is TGCGCCAGCAGCGCAATTGGGTCGAACACTGAAGCTTTCTTT. This gives the protein CASSAIGSNTEAFF.